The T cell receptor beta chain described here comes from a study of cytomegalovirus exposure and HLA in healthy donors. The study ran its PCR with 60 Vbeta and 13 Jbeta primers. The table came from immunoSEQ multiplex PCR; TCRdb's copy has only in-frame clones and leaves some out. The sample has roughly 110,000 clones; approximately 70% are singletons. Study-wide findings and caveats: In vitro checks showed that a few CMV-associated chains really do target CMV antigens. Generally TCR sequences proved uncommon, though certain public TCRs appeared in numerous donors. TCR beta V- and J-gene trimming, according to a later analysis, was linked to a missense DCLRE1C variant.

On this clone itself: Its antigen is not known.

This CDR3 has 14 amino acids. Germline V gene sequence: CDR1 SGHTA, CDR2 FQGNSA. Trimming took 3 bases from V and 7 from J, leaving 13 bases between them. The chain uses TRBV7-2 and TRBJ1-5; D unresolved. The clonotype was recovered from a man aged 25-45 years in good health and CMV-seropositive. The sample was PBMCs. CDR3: CASSFVGEYQPQHF. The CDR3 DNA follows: TGTGCCAGCAGCTTCGTGGGCGAGTACCAGCCCCAGCATTTT.